Below, 9 T cell receptor beta chains from the same sample are listed, as sequenced in a study of cytomegalovirus exposure and HLA in healthy donors. PCR was performed using 60 Vbeta and 13 Jbeta primers. The assay was immunoSEQ multiplex PCR, and TCRdb's table has in-frame clones only and misses some. This table holds roughly 140,000 clones, roughly three quarters found once. Sample: PBMCs. Receptors were obtained from a male donor in good health and CMV-seronegative.

V and J are TRBV10-1 and TRBJ2-7, with 8 bases that match TRBD2. Germline V gene lookup returns CDR1 WNHNN and CDR2 SYGVQD (reference sequence). This CDR3 has 14 amino acids. V lost 5 bases, J lost 5 bases, and 8 bases stayed unmatched. This CDR3 reads CASSPGLELDEQYF. The CDR3 nucleotides are TGCGCCAGCAGTCCGGGACTAGAGCTTGACGAGCAGTACTTC.

This clone has just a few counts. The J gene is TRBJ2-2, the V gene TRBV6-6; 9 bases agree with TRBD1. There are 15 residues in the CDR3. V dropped 8 bases and J dropped 3; count of bases not matched to a gene: 7. Per germline, CDR1 MNHNY and CDR2 SVGAGI (reference sequence). CDR3 sequence: CASRPGQGHTGELFF. The CDR3 DNA is TGTGCCAGCCGACCGGGACAGGGCCACACCGGGGAGCTGTTTTTT.

The V call is TRBV5-8, the J call TRBJ2-6; tentatively, D is TRBD2 (7 bases). Germline V gene data show CDR1 as SGHTS and CDR2 as YDEGEE. Trimming left V 1 base short and J 3 bases short, with 11 bases between. The CDR3 covers 16 residues. The DNA for the CDR3 is TGTGCCAGCAGCTTGTTCGGGGGGCGTGGGGCCAACGTCCTGACTTTC. Translation: CASSLFGGRGANVLTF. Filled out from reference TRBV5-8 and TRBJ2-6, the complete variable domain reads EAGVTQSPTHLIKTRGQQATLRCSPISGHTSVYWYQQALGLGLQFLLWYDEGEERNRGNFPPRFSGRQFPNYSSELNVNALELEDSALYLCASSLFGGRGANVLTFGAGSRLTVL.

This chain's CDR3 is CASSLNWGRGYTF. The CDR3 DNA is TGTGCCAGCAGTTTAAACTGGGGCCGGGGCTACACCTTC. This chain uses TRBV27 with TRBJ1-2, with TRBD1 as a possible D gene (5 bases). Between the trimmed V and J ends, which lost 2 bases and 8 bases, there was a span of 12 bases. The CDR3 is 13 amino acids. Germline V CDR1 and CDR2: MNHEY, SMNVEV (reference sequence).

The chain has TRBV7-2 and TRBJ1-3; D is unclear. V gave up 5 bases and J gave up 0 bases, with 11 bases separating them. The CDR3 runs to 15 residues. Germline CDR1 reads SGHTA; CDR2 reads FQGNSA. CDR3 in amino acids: CASSLSGFSGNTIYF. DNA for the CDR3: TGTGCCAGCAGCCTCTCGGGGTTCTCTGGAAACACCATATATTTT.

The chain is built from TRBV9 and TRBJ2-5; the match to TRBD1 covers 9 bases. The CDR3 loop spans 14 amino acids. CDR1 is SGDLS, CDR2 YYNGEE, per germline. Losses at the gene ends were 5 bases for V and 8 bases for J; bases not matched to a gene: 10. CDR3 residues: CASSARSGQGTQYF. The CDR3, as DNA: TGTGCCAGCAGTGCCCGGTCGGGACAGGGTACCCAGTACTTC.

The chain has TRBV5-4 and TRBJ1-4; D may be TRBD1 (6 bases). V was trimmed by 3 bases and J by 0 bases, leaving 9 bases between them. Germline V lookup: CDR1 SGHNT, CDR2 YYREEE (reference sequence). The CDR3 runs 15 residues. For the CDR3, the DNA is TGTGCCAGCAGCTCTAAGGGGGCAACTAATGAAAAACTGTTTTTT. Translating it yields CASSSKGATNEKLFF.

Details on this clone: This specimen includes other DNA sequences encoding the same CDR3. The chain links TRBV7-6 to TRBJ1-5, with 8 positions matching TRBD1. CDR3 size: 14 residues. The V gene end was trimmed by 1 base and the J gene end by 6 bases; junction bases not matched to a gene: 2. Germline loops: CDR1 SGHVS, CDR2 FNYEAQ. CDR3: CASSLVQGAQPQHF. CDR3 bases: TGTGCCAGCAGCTTAGTGCAGGGGGCTCAGCCCCAGCATTTT.

In this sample, this clone turned up once. The chain joins TRBV27 to TRBJ1-2, with D possibly TRBD1 on 6 matching bases. The V and J ends lost 6 bases and 2 bases respectively, with 10 bases between them. The V gene's germline CDR1 is MNHEY and CDR2 SMNVEV (reference sequence). This CDR3 contains 13 residues. The CDR3 is CASRRGQNYGYTF. CDR3 nucleotide sequence: TGTGCCAGCAGGCGTGGACAGAACTATGGCTACACCTTC.